This T cell receptor beta chain was found in a study of CD4 T cells in relation to SARS-CoV-2 and coronaviruses. Study in general: Of the patients, under 10 were male, 4 female, two Hispanic. The restricting HLA molecule for shared crossreactive spike epitopes was mapped. Study-wide findings and caveats: No crossreactivity against non-spike viral proteins was tested here.

The V gene end was trimmed by 2 bases and the J gene end by 6 bases; junction bases not matched to a gene: 0. Germline V CDR1 and CDR2: MDHEN, SYDVKM. The CDR3 is 14 amino acids. CD4 enrichment then naive enrichment separated naive from memory CD4+ cells. Concerning this clone itself: Its target is not known.

Here immunoSEQ multiplex PCR was the method, and the copy in TCRdb shows in-frame clones only, minus some. The data show some 60,000 clones, around 92% seen once. The sequence derives from an adult with COVID-19. The chain has TRBV28 and TRBJ2-3, with 12 bases fitting TRBD2. The sequenced sample was naive CD4+ T cells from PBMCs. Subset noted: naive CD4+ T cells isolated by negative enrichment. CDR3 sequence (DNA): TGTGCCAGCAGTTTACTAGCGGGAGGGGATACGCAGTATTTT. Its translation: CASSLLAGGDTQYF.